This T cell receptor beta chain was sequenced in a study of blood T cell repertoires in COVID-19. In the study overall: Samples taken during acute and convalescent COVID-19 were collected in the United States, Italy and Spain. PBMCs, B-cell-depleted T cells, or T cells were the source of the cDNA or gDNA that made up the material.

The authors' processing: How many nucleated cells were present was estimated from reference gene primer amplification. Clones were read by immunoSEQ multiplex PCR, and TCRdb kept only the in-frame ones, dropping some. V, J and clone size are those of that table, while D and trimming were read from the DNA. The sample consists of fewer than 110,000 clones, roughly nine tenths of them appearing once. Germline-derived CDR1 and CDR2 are SGHKS and YYEKEE (reference sequence). CDR3 length: 15 amino acids. V was clipped by 0 bases and J by 0 bases, with 7 bases between them. This rearrangement joins TRBV5-5 to TRBJ1-5, with D unresolved. Specimen: peripheral blood. The TCR comes from a human donor in a cohort sampled during active COVID-19. The CDR3 DNA follows: TGTGCCAGCAGCTTGGTACAGAATAGCAATCAGCCCCAGCATTTT. Protein product: CASSLVQNSNQPQHF.